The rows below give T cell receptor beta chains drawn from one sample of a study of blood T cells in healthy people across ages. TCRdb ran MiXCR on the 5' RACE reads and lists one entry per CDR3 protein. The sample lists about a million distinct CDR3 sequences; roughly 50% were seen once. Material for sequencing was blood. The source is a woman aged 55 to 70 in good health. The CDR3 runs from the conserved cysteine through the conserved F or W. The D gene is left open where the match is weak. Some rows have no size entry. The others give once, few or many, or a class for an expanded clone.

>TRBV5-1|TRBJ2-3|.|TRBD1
CASTRDSSTDTQYF
TGCGCCAGCACCCGGGACAGCAGCACAGATACGCAGTATTTT
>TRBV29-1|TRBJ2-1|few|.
CSVPGGLANNEQFF
TGCAGCGTTCCGGGCGGTCTAGCGAACAATGAGCAGTTCTTC
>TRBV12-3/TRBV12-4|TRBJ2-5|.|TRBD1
CASSFGQAHQYF
TGTGCCAGCAGTTTCGGACAGGCCCATCAGTACTTC
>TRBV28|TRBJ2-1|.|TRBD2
CASSLSTSGSAEQFF
TGTGCCAGCAGTTTAAGCACTAGCGGGAGTGCTGAGCAGTTCTTC
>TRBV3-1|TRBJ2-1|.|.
CASQVPRDGHGQFF
TGTGCCAGCCAAGTCCCCCGGGATGGCCATGGGCAGTTCTTC
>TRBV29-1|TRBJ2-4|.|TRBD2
CSVVGSGTRDKNIQYF
TGCAGCGTTGTTGGTTCCGGGACTAGAGACAAAAACATTCAGTACTTC
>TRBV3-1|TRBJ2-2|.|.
CASSPSGLRNTGELFF
TGTGCCAGCAGCCCCTCGGGACTGAGGAACACCGGGGAGCTGTTTTTT
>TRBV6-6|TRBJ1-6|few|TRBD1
CASSTRQGGSPLHF
TGTGCCAGCAGTACCCGACAGGGGGGTTCACCCCTCCACTTT
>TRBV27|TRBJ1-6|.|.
CASTPTVGRSPLHF
TGTGCCAGCACCCCGACAGTTGGCCGTTCACCCCTCCACTTT
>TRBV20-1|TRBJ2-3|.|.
CSARDLIMDTQYF
TGCAGTGCTAGAGATTTGATTATGGATACGCAGTATTTT
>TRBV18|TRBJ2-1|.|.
CASSTRGNEQFF
TGTGCCAGCTCAACTAGAGGGAATGAGCAGTTCTTC
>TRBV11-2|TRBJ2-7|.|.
CASSPALAGSYEQYF
TGTGCCAGCAGCCCGGCCTTGGCAGGGAGCTACGAGCAGTACTTC
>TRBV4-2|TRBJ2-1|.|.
CASSQGVLANEQFF
TGTGCCAGCAGCCAAGGGGTCCTAGCTAATGAGCAGTTCTTC
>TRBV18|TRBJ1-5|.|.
CASSPPVTVLLRNINQPQHF
TGTGCCAGCTCACCACCGGTGACCGTCCTCCTACGAAACATCAATCAGCCCCAGCATTTT
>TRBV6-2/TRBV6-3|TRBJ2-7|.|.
CASSYLLHLGPILYEQYF
TGTGCCAGCAGTTACCTCCTCCACCTGGGACCAATCCTCTACGAGCAGTACTTC
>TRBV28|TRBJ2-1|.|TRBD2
CASSPHLGTSVNEQFF
TGTGCCAGCAGCCCCCACCTCGGGACTAGCGTTAATGAGCAGTTCTTC
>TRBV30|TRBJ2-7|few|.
CAWTGGRYEQYF
TGTGCCTGGACCGGGGGACGGTACGAGCAGTACTTC
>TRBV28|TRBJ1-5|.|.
CASSLPGDINQPQHF
TGTGCCAGCTCCCTCCCCGGGGACATCAATCAGCCCCAGCATTTT
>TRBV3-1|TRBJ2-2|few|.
CASSSRVSGELFF
TGTGCCAGCAGCTCCAGGGTTTCCGGGGAGCTGTTTTTT
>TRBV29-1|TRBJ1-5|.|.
CSVQQGVSQPQHF
TGCAGCGTTCAGCAGGGCGTCAGTCAGCCCCAGCATTTT
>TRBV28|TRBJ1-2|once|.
CASSLGHRDHYGYTF
TGTGCCAGCAGTTTGGGGCACAGGGACCACTATGGCTACACCTTC
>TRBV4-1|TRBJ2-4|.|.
CASRGGDNIQYF
TGCGCCAGCAGGGGGGGAGACAACATTCAGTACTTC
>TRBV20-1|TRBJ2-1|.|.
CSAKDHGAPYNEQFF
TGCAGTGCTAAGGACCACGGTGCCCCCTACAATGAGCAGTTCTTC
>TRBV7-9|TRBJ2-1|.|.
CASSLVAVEQFF
TGTGCCAGCAGCTTAGTCGCGGTTGAGCAGTTCTTC
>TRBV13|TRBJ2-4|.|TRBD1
CASSRGQGRSGDIQYF
TGTGCCAGCAGCAGGGGACAGGGGAGATCGGGGGACATTCAGTACTTC
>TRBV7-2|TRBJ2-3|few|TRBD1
CASSLGQGNLIAQYF
TGTGCCAGCAGCTTAGGACAGGGGAACCTCATAGCGCAGTATTTT
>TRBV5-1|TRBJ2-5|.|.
CASSLASTAQETQYF
TGCGCCAGCAGCTTGGCCAGCACAGCACAAGAGACCCAGTACTTC
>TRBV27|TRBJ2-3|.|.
CASSRLGSLTDTQYF
TGTGCCAGCAGCCGACTGGGATCACTCACAGATACGCAGTATTTT
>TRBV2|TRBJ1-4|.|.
CASSEALGGEKLFF
TGTGCCAGCAGTGAAGCGCTTGGGGGCGAAAAACTGTTTTTT
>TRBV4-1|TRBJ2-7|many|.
CASSQDIRDLYTYEQYF
TGCGCCAGCAGCCAAGATATACGGGACTTATACACCTACGAGCAGTACTTC
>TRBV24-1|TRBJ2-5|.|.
CATSAMRSWGETQYF
TGTGCCACCAGTGCTATGAGGTCCTGGGGAGAGACCCAGTACTTC
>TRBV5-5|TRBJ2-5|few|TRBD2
CASSRPGGETQYF
TGTGCCAGCTCCCGACCGGGGGGGGAGACCCAGTACTTC
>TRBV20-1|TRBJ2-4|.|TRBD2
CGLLAGVAKNIQYF
TGCGGGTTACTAGCGGGTGTTGCCAAAAACATTCAGTACTTC
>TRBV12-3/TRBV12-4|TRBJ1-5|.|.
CASTEGSARYSNQPQHF
TGTGCCAGCACCGAAGGGTCGGCCAGGTATAGCAATCAGCCCCAGCATTTT
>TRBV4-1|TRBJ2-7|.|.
CAKGYEQYF
TGCGCCAAGGGGTACGAGCAGTACTTC
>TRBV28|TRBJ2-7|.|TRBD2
CTSSLSTSGSGEQYF
TGTACCAGCAGTTTATCGACTAGCGGGAGCGGCGAGCAGTACTTC
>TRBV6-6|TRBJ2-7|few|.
CASSYSDQYEQYF
TGTGCCAGCAGTTACTCGGACCAGTACGAGCAGTACTTC
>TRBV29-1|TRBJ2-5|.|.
CSVETATQYF
TGCAGCGTTGAAACGGCGACCCAGTACTTC
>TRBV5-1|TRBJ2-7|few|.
CASSLAGGGGPYEQYF
TGCGCCAGCAGCTTGGCCGGCGGGGGCGGACCCTACGAGCAGTACTTC
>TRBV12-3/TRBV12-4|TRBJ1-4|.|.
CATKNRGELGEKLFF
TGTGCCACCAAAAATAGGGGGGAGTTGGGTGAAAAACTGTTTTTT
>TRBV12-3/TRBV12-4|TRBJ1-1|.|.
CASSPETGRGETEAFF
TGTGCCAGCAGTCCCGAGACCGGCAGGGGAGAAACTGAAGCTTTCTTT
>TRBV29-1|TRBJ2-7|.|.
CSVSGVGSSYEQYF
TGCAGCGTTTCTGGAGTCGGGAGCTCCTACGAGCAGTACTTC
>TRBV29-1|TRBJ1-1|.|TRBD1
CSAVQGQAEAFF
TGCAGCGCCGTACAGGGGCAGGCTGAAGCTTTCTTT
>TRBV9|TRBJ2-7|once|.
CASSVSGTGSYEQYF
TGTGCCAGCAGCGTCTCCGGGACTGGCTCCTACGAGCAGTACTTC
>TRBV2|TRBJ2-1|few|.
CASSDGRGNEQFF
TGTGCCAGCAGTGATGGTCGGGGCAATGAGCAGTTCTTC
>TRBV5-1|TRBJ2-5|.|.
CASSLEGNGQETQYF
TGCGCCAGCAGCTTAGAGGGGAACGGACAAGAGACCCAGTACTTC
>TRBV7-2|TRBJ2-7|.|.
CASSLSIGSEQYF
TGTGCCAGCAGCTTATCGATTGGGAGCGAGCAGTACTTC